Following are 21 T cell receptor beta chains from one sample sequenced in a study of shared clonotypes between healthy human individuals (dated by TCRdb to 2018 to 2020). Libraries were prepared through the immunoSEQ multiplex PCR assay. Not all clones reach the TCRdb copy of this immuneACCESS table, which keeps in-frame sequences only. Checked studies attribute under half of the gap to unresolved V genes and leave the rest unexplained. This sample comprises about 2 million clones, 95% of them detected only once. The ten largest account for 0.13% of the sample. Sequencing input: naive CD4+ T cells sorted from blood. This specimen's cell subset or site label, interpreted: CD45RA+ positively selected. These TCRs come from a young man in good health.

V and J are TRBV29-1 and TRBJ1-2; 10 nucleotides agree with TRBD1. Germline CDR1 reads SQVTM; CDR2 reads ANQGSEA. After removal of 4 bases from V and 5 bases from J, the junction contained 7 bases not matched to a gene. CDR3 length: 14 amino acids. The CDR3 DNA reads TGCAGCGTTGTGGGGGGACAGGGGATGTATGGCTACACCTTC. It translates to CSVVGGQGMYGYTF.

This clone appeared a single time. The rearrangement links TRBV10-3 to TRBJ1-1, with D tentatively TRBD1 (5 bases). V lost 7 bases and J 6 bases, leaving 18 bases between the germline ends. In germline, CDR1 is ENHRY, CDR2 SYGVKD. The CDR3 consists of 14 residues. The CDR3 sequence: CAIKMFQGAPEAFF. The CDR3 nucleotides are TGTGCCATCAAAATGTTTCAAGGGGCCCCTGAAGCTTTCTTT.

The chain couples TRBV5-4 to TRBJ2-3; the D is unclear. Germline CDR1 reads SGHNT; CDR2 reads YYREEE (reference sequence). V lost 2 bases and J lost 0, with 4 bases in between. CDR3 length equals 13 residues. This CDR3 reads CASSFSSTDTQYF. In DNA form, the CDR3 reads TGTGCCAGCAGCTTCTCTAGCACAGATACGCAGTATTTT.

The chain combines TRBV6-6 with TRBJ1-5; 9 bases agree with TRBD1. Germline V gives CDR1 MNHNY, CDR2 SVGAGI (reference sequence). V dropped 6 bases and J dropped 6; count of bases not matched to a gene: 9. The length of the CDR3 is 15 residues. The CDR3 sequence is CASREDRGNRQPQHF. The CDR3 bases are TGTGCCAGCAGGGAAGACAGGGGGAATCGTCAGCCCCAGCATTTT.

Details on this clone: Other DNA sequences within the sample encode an identical CDR3. The rearrangement joins TRBV18 to TRBJ1-4, with D unresolved. The germline V gene has CDR1 KGHSH and CDR2 LQKENI. Trimming took off 2 bases at V and 0 bases at J, with 4 bases between the two ends. The CDR3 loop spans 14 amino acids. CDR3 DNA sequence: TGTGCCAGCTCACCATCAGCAACTAATGAAAAACTGTTTTTT. Its translation: CASSPSATNEKLFF.

V gene TRBV5-1 combines with J gene TRBJ2-3; D is uncertain. Trimming stripped 5 bases from V and 3 bases from J, with 10 bases between. The CDR3 length is 13 residues. Germline assignment: CDR1 SGHRS and CDR2 YFSETQ. CDR3 in amino acids: CASRVAVTDTQYF. CDR3 DNA sequence: TGCGCCAGCAGGGTGGCGGTTACAGATACGCAGTATTTT.

The genes are TRBV5-6 and TRBJ2-6; either TRBD1 or TRBD2 may supply D (5 bases each). Trimming removed 4 bases from V and 2 bases from J, with 10 bases in between. Germline CDR1 and CDR2: SGHDT and YYEEEE. The CDR3 covers 15 residues. CDR3 loop: CASSPVGAGANVLTF. The CDR3 DNA reads TGTGCCAGCAGCCCCGTGGGGGCTGGGGCCAACGTCCTGACTTTC. The whole variable domain, filled in from reference TRBV5-6 and TRBJ2-6, reads DAGVTQSPTHLIKTRGQQVTLRCSPKSGHDTVSWYQQALGQGPQFIFQYYEEEERQRGNFPDRFSGHQFPNYSSELNVNALLLGDSALYLCASSPVGAGANVLTFGAGSRLTVL.

This clone was observed once. The chain is built from TRBV7-9 and TRBJ2-7; the match to TRBD1 covers 10 bases. The CDR3 is 16 amino acids. Germline CDR1 is SEHNR and CDR2 is FQNEAQ (reference sequence). Trimming took 3 bases from V and 5 from J; bases not matched to a gene: 10. Here the CDR3 DNA reads TGTGCCAGCAGCTTGGGCGACAGGGGGCTTTTCGACGAGCAGTACTTC. It encodes CASSLGDRGLFDEQYF.

On this clone: A read error may account for a junction end that differs from germline. The chain joins TRBV18 to TRBJ2-7; TRBD1 matches at 8 bases. Germline-derived CDR1 and CDR2 are KGHSH and LQKENI. The CDR3 covers 12 residues. The CDR3 DNA follows: TGTGCCAGCTCACCAGACAGGGGTTTCATGGACTTC. It specifies CASSPDRGFMDF.

The chain has TRBV7-2 and TRBJ2-2; TRBD2 matches at 7 bases. Germline V CDR1 and CDR2: SGHTA, FQGNSA. Trimming cost V 3 bases and J 6 bases; bases outside gene matches: 10. This CDR3 has 16 amino acids. DNA of the CDR3: TGTGCCAGCAGCTTCGGCGGGAGTGGTGTGGCCGGGGAGCTGTTTTTT. It is translated as CASSFGGSGVAGELFF.

This chain uses TRBV30 with TRBJ1-6; a possible D gene is TRBD1 (6 bases). The CDR3 contains 13 residues. Germline CDR1 is GTSNPN and CDR2 is SVGIG (reference sequence). With 5 bases removed from V and 8 bases from J, the gap between germline ends came to 13 bases. CDR3 coding DNA: TGTGCCTGGGGCCGGGACAAGGATTCACCCCTCCACTTT. This translates into CAWGRDKDSPLHF. Looking up the rest from reference TRBV30 and TRBJ1-6 gives the full variable domain: SQTIHQWPATLVQPVGSPLSLECTVEGTSNPNLYWYRQAAGRGLQLLFYSVGIGQISSEVPQNLSASRPQDRQFILSSKKLLLSDSGFYLCAWGRDKDSPLHFGNGTRLTVT.

This chain connects TRBV7-9 to TRBJ2-7; 11 bases map to TRBD1. Germline trimming cut 2 bases from V and 4 bases from J; bases unmatched to any gene: 4. CDR3 size: 15 residues. CDR1 SEHNR and CDR2 FQNEAQ come from the germline V gene (reference sequence). CDR3 bases: TGTGCCAGCAGCTTATTGGGACAGGGGGGATACGAGCAGTACTTC. It is translated as CASSLLGQGGYEQYF.

V and J are TRBV18 and TRBJ1-4; TRBD1 might be the D (5 bases). V was shortened by 3 bases and J by 7 bases, with 24 bases between the two germline ends. The germline V gene has CDR1 KGHSH and CDR2 LQKENI. This CDR3 is 18 amino acids long. The CDR3 region has the DNA TGTGCCAGCTCACCTGACCGGGGCCTGACCGCCCTTGGTGAAAAACTGTTTTTT. Protein: CASSPDRGLTALGEKLFF. Together with reference TRBV18 and TRBJ1-4, the CDR3 gives the full variable domain: NAGVMQNPRHLVRRRGQEARLRCSPMKGHSHVYWYRQLPEEGLKFMVYLQKENIIDESGMPKERFSAEFPKEGPSILRIQQVVRGDSAAYFCASSPDRGLTALGEKLFFGSGTQLSVL.

This clone has just one count. Distinct nucleotide sequences in the sample also encode this CDR3. V is TRBV7-2 and J is TRBJ2-3; weak D call: TRBD2 (5 bases). V dropped 0 bases and J dropped 4 bases, with 11 bases sitting between them. Germline loops: CDR1 SGHTA, CDR2 FQGNSA. The CDR3 runs to 15 residues. CDR3 DNA sequence: TGTGCCAGCAGCTTAGCGGGAGTCGGCCCAGATACGCAGTATTTT. Its protein product is CASSLAGVGPDTQYF.

V and J are TRBV28 and TRBJ1-2; D is unresolved. Trimming stripped 2 bases from V and 7 bases from J, with 23 bases between. Germline CDR1 reads MDHEN; CDR2 reads SYDVKM. The length of the CDR3 is 17 residues. In DNA form, the CDR3 reads TGTGCCAGCAGTTTAACCCCCCCCTCGTCTTTGTCGTCTGGCTACACCTTC. Its protein product is CASSLTPPSSLSSGYTF.

The gene calls are TRBV2 and TRBJ1-1, with TRBD1 matching 9 bases. This CDR3 comprises 12 residues. Trimming took 4 bases from V and 7 from J; bases not matched to a gene: 1. CDR1 is SNHLY and CDR2 is FYNNEI in the germline V gene. This CDR3 reads CASSGTGVEAFF. The CDR3, as DNA: TGTGCCAGCAGTGGGACAGGGGTTGAAGCTTTCTTT.

The V gene is TRBV5-7, the J gene TRBJ2-1, with 11 bases that match TRBD2. TRBV5-7 is an ORF for which the function is uncertain. CDR3 length equals 16 residues. Losses at the gene ends were 4 bases for V and 5 bases for J; bases not matched to a gene: 8. The DNA for the CDR3 is TGTGCCAGCAGCGATCAGGGACTAGCGGATAACAATGAGCAGTTCTTC. This codes for CASSDQGLADNNEQFF.

The gene calls are TRBV7-9 and TRBJ2-1, with TRBD2 as a possible D gene (5 bases). CDR1 and CDR2 from the germline V gene are SEHNR and FQNEAQ (reference sequence). V lost 4 bases to trimming and J lost 12 bases, with 22 bases between them. The CDR3 loop spans 15 amino acids. CDR3 protein: CASSSFPAEGRGQFF. The CDR3 DNA reads as TGTGCCAGCAGCTCATTCCCAGCAGAGGGCCGAGGGCAGTTCTTC. Full variable domain (rest looked up from reference TRBV7-9 and TRBJ2-1): DTGVSQNPRHKITKRGQNVTFRCDPISEHNRLYWYRQTLGQGPEFLTYFQNEAQLEKSRLLSDRFSAERPKGSFSTLEIQRTEQGDSAMYLCASSSFPAEGRGQFFGPGTRLTVL.

The rearrangement joins TRBV11-2 to TRBJ2-7; D ambiguous. Deletions cut 0 bases from V and 7 bases from J, with 13 bases between. The CDR3 is made up of 14 amino acids. Germline assignment: CDR1 SGHAT and CDR2 FQNNGV. The DNA of the CDR3 is TGTGCCAGCAGCTTAGATGGCCCCGGTGGGGAGCAGTACTTC. This sequence encodes CASSLDGPGGEQYF.

The chain couples TRBV10-1 to TRBJ1-2, with D maybe TRBD1 (6 bases). This CDR3 comprises 17 residues. Trimming removed 6 bases at V and 3 bases at J, with 23 bases between. Per the germline V gene, CDR1 is WNHNN and CDR2 is SYGVQD (reference sequence). CDR3 DNA: TGCGCCAGCAGCGATGTTTGGACAGTTTACGGCGACTATGGCTACACCTTC. It specifies CASSDVWTVYGDYGYTF.

On this clone: Other DNA sequences in the same sample also yield this CDR3. The CDR3 DNA follows: TGTGCCAGCAGTTACGGGGACAGGGGTCGGGATACGCAGTATTTT. Translating it yields CASSYGDRGRDTQYF. The rearrangement uses TRBV6-5 and TRBJ2-3; 10 nucleotides line up with TRBD1. Germline values: CDR1 MNHEY, CDR2 SVGAGI. This CDR3 has 15 residues. The trim removed 2 bases at V and 6 bases at J, leaving 5 bases unmatched.